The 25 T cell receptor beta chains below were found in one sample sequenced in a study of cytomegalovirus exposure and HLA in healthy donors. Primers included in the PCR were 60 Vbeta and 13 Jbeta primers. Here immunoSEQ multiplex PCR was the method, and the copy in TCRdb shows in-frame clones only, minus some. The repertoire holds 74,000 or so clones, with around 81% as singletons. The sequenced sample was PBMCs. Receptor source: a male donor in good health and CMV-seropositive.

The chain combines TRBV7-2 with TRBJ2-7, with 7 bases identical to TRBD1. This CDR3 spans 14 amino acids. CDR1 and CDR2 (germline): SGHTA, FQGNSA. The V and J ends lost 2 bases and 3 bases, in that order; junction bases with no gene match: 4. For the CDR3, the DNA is TGTGCCAGCAGCTTAACAGGGGCGGTCTACGAGCAGTACTTC. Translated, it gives CASSLTGAVYEQYF.

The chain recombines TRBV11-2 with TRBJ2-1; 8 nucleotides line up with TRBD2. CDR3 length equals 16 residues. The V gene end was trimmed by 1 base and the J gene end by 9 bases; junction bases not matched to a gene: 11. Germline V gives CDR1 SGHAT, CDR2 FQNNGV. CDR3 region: CASSLAEPAGVGEQFF. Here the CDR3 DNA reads TGTGCCAGCAGCTTAGCTGAGCCAGCGGGAGTTGGTGAGCAGTTCTTC.

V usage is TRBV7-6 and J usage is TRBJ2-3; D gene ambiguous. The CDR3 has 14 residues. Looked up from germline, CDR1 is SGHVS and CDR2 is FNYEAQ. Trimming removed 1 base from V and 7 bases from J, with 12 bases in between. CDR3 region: CASSLGAAANTQYF. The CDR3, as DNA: TGTGCCAGCAGCTTAGGCGCCGCCGCTAATACGCAGTATTTT.

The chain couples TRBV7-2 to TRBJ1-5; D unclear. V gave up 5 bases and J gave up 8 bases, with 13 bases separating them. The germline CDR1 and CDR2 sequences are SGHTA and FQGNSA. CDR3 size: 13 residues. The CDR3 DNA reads TGTGCCAGCAGCCCCCACCAGGCTGAGCCCCAGCATTTT. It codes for CASSPHQAEPQHF.

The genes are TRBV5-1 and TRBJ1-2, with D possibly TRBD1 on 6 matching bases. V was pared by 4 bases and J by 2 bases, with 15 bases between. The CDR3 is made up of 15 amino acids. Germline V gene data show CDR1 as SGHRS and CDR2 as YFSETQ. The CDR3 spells CASSQLTGRNYGYTF. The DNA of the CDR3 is TGCGCCAGCAGCCAACTCACAGGGAGAAACTATGGCTACACCTTC.

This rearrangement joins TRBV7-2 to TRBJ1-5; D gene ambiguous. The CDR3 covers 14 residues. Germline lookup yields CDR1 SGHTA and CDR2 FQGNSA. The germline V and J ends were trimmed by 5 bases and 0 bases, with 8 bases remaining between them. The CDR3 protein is CASSEQNSNQPQHF. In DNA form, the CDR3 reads TGTGCCAGCAGCGAACAGAATAGCAATCAGCCCCAGCATTTT.

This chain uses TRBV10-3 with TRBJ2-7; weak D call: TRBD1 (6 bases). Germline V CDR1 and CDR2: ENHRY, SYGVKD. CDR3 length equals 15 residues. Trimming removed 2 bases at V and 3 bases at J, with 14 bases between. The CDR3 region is CAISETGTRDYEQYF. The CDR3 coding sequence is TGTGCCATCAGTGAGACAGGGACCAGGGACTACGAGCAGTACTTC.

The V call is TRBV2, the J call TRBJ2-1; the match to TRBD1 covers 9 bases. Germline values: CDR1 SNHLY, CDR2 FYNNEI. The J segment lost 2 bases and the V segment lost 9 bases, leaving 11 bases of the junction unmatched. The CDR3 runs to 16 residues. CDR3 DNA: TGTGCCAGTAACACAGGGGGCGGGTACCCCTACAATGAGCAGTTCTTC. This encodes CASNTGGGYPYNEQFF.

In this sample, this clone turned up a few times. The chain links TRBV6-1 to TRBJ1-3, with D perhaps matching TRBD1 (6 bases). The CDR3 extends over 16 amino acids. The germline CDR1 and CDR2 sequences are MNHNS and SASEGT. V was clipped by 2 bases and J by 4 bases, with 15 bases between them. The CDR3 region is CASSEQPGALGNTIYF. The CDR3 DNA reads TGTGCCAGCAGTGAACAACCAGGGGCATTAGGAAACACCATATATTTT.

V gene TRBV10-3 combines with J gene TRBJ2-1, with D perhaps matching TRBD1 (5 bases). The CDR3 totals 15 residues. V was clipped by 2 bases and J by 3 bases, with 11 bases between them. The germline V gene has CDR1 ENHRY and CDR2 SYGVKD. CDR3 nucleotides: TGTGCCATCAGTGAGACAGGATCCATCTACAATGAGCAGTTCTTC. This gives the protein CAISETGSIYNEQFF.

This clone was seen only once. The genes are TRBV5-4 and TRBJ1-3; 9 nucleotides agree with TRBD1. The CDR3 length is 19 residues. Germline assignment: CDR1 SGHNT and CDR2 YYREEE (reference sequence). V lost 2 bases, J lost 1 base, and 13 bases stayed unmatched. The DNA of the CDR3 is TGTGCCAGCAGCTTTCTCCCACCGGGACAGGGATCTTCTGGAAACACCATATATTTT. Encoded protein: CASSFLPPGQGSSGNTIYF. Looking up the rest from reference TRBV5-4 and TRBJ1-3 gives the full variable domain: ETGVTQSPTHLIKTRGQQVTLRCSSQSGHNTVSWYQQALGQGPQFIFQYYREEENGRGNFPPRFSGLQFPNYSSELNVNALELDDSALYLCASSFLPPGQGSSGNTIYFGEGSWLTVV.

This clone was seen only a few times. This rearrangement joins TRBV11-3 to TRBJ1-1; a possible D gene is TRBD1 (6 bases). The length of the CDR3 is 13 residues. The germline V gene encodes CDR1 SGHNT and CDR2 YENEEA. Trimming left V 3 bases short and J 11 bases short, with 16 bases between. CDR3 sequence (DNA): TGTGCCAGCAGCTTTACAGGGCTAGCCACGGCTTTCTTT. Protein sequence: CASSFTGLATAFF.

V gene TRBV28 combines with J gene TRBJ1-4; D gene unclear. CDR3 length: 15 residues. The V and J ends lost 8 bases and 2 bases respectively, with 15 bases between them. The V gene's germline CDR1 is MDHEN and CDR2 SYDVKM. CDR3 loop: CASLSHPATNEKLFF. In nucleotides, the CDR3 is TGTGCCAGCCTTAGCCACCCCGCGACTAATGAAAAACTGTTTTTT.

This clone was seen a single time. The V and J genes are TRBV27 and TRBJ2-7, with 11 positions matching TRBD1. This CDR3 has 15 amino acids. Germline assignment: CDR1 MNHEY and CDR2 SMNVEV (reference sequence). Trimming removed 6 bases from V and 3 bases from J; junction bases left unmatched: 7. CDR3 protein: CASRGQGEGHYEQYF. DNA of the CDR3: TGTGCCAGCAGGGGACAGGGGGAAGGCCACTACGAGCAGTACTTC.

CDR3 loop: CASSVDELASNNEQFF. In DNA, the CDR3 is TGTGCCAGCAGCGTAGACGAACTAGCGTCGAACAATGAGCAGTTCTTC. The V and J genes are TRBV9 and TRBJ2-1; TRBD2 matches at 7 bases. V was pared by 0 bases and J by 5 bases, with 8 bases of the junction left unmatched. This CDR3 is built from 16 residues. CDR1 and CDR2 from the germline V gene are SGDLS and YYNGEE.

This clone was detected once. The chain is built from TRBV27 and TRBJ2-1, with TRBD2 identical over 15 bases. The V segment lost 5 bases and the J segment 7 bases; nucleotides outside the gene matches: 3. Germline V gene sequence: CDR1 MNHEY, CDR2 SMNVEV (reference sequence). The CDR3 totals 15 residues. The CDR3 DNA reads TGTGCCAGCAGTCCTGGGACTAGCGGGAGGAATGAGCAGTTCTTC. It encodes CASSPGTSGRNEQFF.

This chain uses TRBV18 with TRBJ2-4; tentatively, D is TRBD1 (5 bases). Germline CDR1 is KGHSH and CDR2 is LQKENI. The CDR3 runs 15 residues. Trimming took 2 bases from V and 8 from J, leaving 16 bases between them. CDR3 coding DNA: TGTGCCAGCTCACCAGGAAGGCAGGGAAACGACATTCAGTACTTC. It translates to CASSPGRQGNDIQYF.

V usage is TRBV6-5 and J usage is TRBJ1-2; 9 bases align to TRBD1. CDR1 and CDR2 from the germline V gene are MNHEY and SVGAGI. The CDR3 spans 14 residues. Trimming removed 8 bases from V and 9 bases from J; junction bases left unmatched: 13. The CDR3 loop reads CASSPVGTGSRYTF. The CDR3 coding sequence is TGTGCCAGCTCTCCGGTAGGGACAGGGTCTCGCTACACCTTC.

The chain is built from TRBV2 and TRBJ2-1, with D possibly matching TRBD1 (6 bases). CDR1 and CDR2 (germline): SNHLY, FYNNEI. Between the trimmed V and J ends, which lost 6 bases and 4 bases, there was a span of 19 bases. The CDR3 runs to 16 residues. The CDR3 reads CASRRTGSWVYNEQFF. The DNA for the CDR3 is TGTGCCAGCAGACGCACAGGGAGTTGGGTATACAATGAGCAGTTCTTC. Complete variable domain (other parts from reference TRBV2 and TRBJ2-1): EPEVTQTPSHQVTQMGQEVILRCVPISNHLYFYWYRQILGQKVEFLVSFYNNEISEKSEIFDDQFSVERPDGSNFTLKIRSTKLEDSAMYFCASRRTGSWVYNEQFFGPGTRLTVL.

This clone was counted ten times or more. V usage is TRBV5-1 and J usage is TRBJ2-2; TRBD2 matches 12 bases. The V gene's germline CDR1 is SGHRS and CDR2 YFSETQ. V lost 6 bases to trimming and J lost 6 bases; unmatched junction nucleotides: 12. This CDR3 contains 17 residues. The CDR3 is CASTNGVTSGSAGELFF. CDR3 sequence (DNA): TGCGCCAGCACCAACGGCGTGACTAGCGGGAGTGCCGGGGAGCTGTTTTTT.

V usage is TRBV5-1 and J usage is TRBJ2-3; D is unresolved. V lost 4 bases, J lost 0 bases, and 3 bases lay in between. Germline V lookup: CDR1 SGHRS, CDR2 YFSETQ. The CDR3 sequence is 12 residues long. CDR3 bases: TGCGCCAGCAGCCCTAGCACAGATACGCAGTATTTT. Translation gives CASSPSTDTQYF.

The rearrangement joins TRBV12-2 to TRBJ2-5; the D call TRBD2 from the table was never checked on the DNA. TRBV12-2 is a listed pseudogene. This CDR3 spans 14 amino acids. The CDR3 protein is CASRLGTEGETQYF. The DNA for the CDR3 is TGTGCAAGTCGCTTAGGGACGGAGGGAGAGACCCAGTACTTC.

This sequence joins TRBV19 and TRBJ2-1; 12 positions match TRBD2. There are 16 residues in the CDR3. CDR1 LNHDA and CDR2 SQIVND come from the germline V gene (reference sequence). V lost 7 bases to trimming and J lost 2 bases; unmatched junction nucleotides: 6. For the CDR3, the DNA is TGTGCCAGTATGACTAGCGGGAGCCGACCCTACAATGAGCAGTTCTTC. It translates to CASMTSGSRPYNEQFF.

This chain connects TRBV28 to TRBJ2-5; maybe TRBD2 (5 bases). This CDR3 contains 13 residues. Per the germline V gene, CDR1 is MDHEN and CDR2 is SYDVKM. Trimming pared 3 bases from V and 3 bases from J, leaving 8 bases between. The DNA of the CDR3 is TGTGCCAGCAGTTTCGCACTAGAAGAGACCCAGTACTTC. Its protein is CASSFALEETQYF.

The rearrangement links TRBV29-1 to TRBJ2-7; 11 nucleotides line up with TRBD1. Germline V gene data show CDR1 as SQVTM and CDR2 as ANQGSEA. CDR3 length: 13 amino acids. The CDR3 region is CVTRDRGTYEQYF. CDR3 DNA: TGCGTCACCCGGGACAGGGGGACCTACGAGCAGTACTTC.